This T cell receptor beta chain was profiled in a study of T cell responses to AZD1222 COVID-19 vaccine. Measured with immunoSEQ multiplex PCR; TCRdb has only the in-frame clones, and not every one. The sample lists some 180,000 clones, about 92% occurring once. The J segment lost 2 bases and the V segment lost 7 bases, leaving 7 bases of the junction unmatched. Per the germline V gene, CDR1 is MDHEN and CDR2 is SYDVKM. The CDR3 is 14 amino acids. The rearrangement links TRBV28 to TRBJ2-7; TRBD2 matches 8 bases. The clonotype comes from an adult who received the MenACWY meningococcal vaccine as a control. The sample in question was peripheral blood, obtained 28 days after the second dose of the MenACWY control vaccine. The CDR3 is CASNPSGPTYEQYF. In DNA, the CDR3 is TGTGCCAGCAATCCTAGCGGGCCCACCTACGAGCAGTACTTC. The full variable domain, its missing parts supplied by reference TRBV28 and TRBJ2-7, is DVKVTQSSRYLVKRTGEKVFLECVQDMDHENMFWYRQDPGLGLRLIYFSYDVKMKEKGDIPEGYSVSREKKERFSLILESASTNQTSMYLCASNPSGPTYEQYFGPGTRLTVT.